A selection of T cell receptor beta chains follows, all from one sample in a study of TIL therapy for anti-PD-1-resistant metastatic lung cancer. Assay: immunoSEQ multiplex PCR; the TCRdb copy retains only in-frame clones and omits some. The data contain tens of thousands of clones, 79% of them singletons. Sequenced material: blood, taken at baseline. These receptors were collected from a woman aged 25 to 80 with non-small cell lung cancer. CDR3s include the opening cysteine and the closing phenylalanine or tryptophan. Each record gives: J gene, clone size, D gene, V gene, CDR3 DNA, CDR3 protein. The D gene is left open where the match is weak. The size of a clone is reported for some rows only, either as once, few or many, or as a class for expanded clones.

>TRBJ2-5|-|-|TRBV5-1
TGCGCCAGCAGCTCTCAAACTAGGGGTGGTGGAGAGACCCAGTACTTC
CASSSQTRGGGETQYF
>TRBJ2-3|-|-|TRBV6-5
TGTGCCAGCAGGGGGATGGGGGTAGGGGATACGCAGTATTTT
CASRGMGVGDTQYF
>TRBJ2-5|-|-|TRBV10-1
TGCGCCAGCAGTGAACGGACAGCCCAAGAGACCCAGTACTTC
CASSERTAQETQYF
>TRBJ2-2|-|-|TRBV9
TGTGCCAGCGCGGGACCGAGGGGGACCTGGGGCACCGGGGAGCTGTTTTTT
CASAGPRGTWGTGELFF
>TRBJ2-5|-|TRBD2|TRBV7-6
TGTGCCAGCAGCTTGGGGACTATCCAAGAGACCCAGTACTTC
CASSLGTIQETQYF
>TRBJ2-2|-|TRBD2|TRBV7-2
TGTGCCAGCAGCTCGACTAGCGGCTGGTACGGGGAGCTGTTTTTT
CASSSTSGWYGELFF
>TRBJ2-7|-|TRBD1|TRBV18
TGTGCCAGCTCACCCGCCGGGACAGGGGGATACGAGCAGTACTTC
CASSPAGTGGYEQYF
>TRBJ1-1|few|-|TRBV9
TGTGCCAGCAGCTTCCAAATGAACACTGAAGCTTTCTTT
CASSFQMNTEAFF
>TRBJ2-7|-|TRBD2|TRBV11-2
TGTGCCAGCAGCTTCGGCGGGAGGCAGTACGAGCAGTACTTC
CASSFGGRQYEQYF
>TRBJ2-6|-|TRBD1|TRBV7-3
TGTGCCAGCAGCCTCGGGACAGCCTCTGGGGCCAACGTCCTGACTTTC
CASSLGTASGANVLTF
>TRBJ1-2|-|-|TRBV4-3
TGCGCCAGCAGCCAAGTACGGCCGGGGAACTATGGCTACACCTTC
CASSQVRPGNYGYTF
>TRBJ2-3|-|-|TRBV5-6
TGTGCCAGCAGCTCTCCCGGGGTGGGCGGTCAAGATACGCAGTATTTT
CASSSPGVGGQDTQYF
>TRBJ1-1|-|TRBD1|TRBV28
TGTGCCAGCAGTGACAGACAGGGTCGTGACACTGAAGCTTTCTTT
CASSDRQGRDTEAFF
>TRBJ1-5|-|-|TRBV10-1
TGCGCCAGCAGTGAGTCCCCAGACGGCACGGCCCAGCATTTT
CASSESPDGTAQHF
>TRBJ2-7|-|-|TRBV10-2
TGCGCCAGCAGCCGGGACCCGGGTTCCGTTGGAGAGCAGTACTTC
CASSRDPGSVGEQYF
>TRBJ1-5|few|TRBD1|TRBV7-2
TGTGCCAGCAGCCGGGACAGAAGCAATCAGCCCCAGCATTTT
CASSRDRSNQPQHF
>TRBJ2-5|-|-|TRBV27
TGTGCCAGCAGTTCTCGGGGGCTGGAGACCCAGTACTTC
CASSSRGLETQYF
>TRBJ1-2|-|TRBD1|TRBV11-2
TGTGCCAGCAGCGCACCTCGGGACAGGCTGATTTATGGCTACACCTTC
CASSAPRDRLIYGYTF
>TRBJ2-1|-|-|TRBV6-4
TGTGCCAGCAGTGAGTTGGCTGGAGGACGGGGGGAGCAGTTCTTC
CASSELAGGRGEQFF
>TRBJ1-1|-|-|TRBV30
TGTGCCTGGAGTATGGGGCGGGGATCTGGTGGGGTCACTGAAGCTTTCTTT
CAWSMGRGSGGVTEAFF
>TRBJ2-7|once|TRBD1|TRBV5-1
TGCGCCAGCAGCTCCCCGACAGGGGGCGGCTACGAGCAGTACTTC
CASSSPTGGGYEQYF
>TRBJ1-1|-|-|TRBV27
TGTGCCAGCAGTTTACGATCGGCAGGGGAAGCTTTCTTT
CASSLRSAGEAFF
>TRBJ2-4|-|TRBD2|TRBV4-1
TGCGCCAGCAGCCAAAGGGCGGGAGTCGGCAAAAACATTCAGTACTTC
CASSQRAGVGKNIQYF
>TRBJ1-1|few|TRBD1|TRBV28
TGTGCCAGCAGTCCTGGGACAGGGTATGGAGCTTTCTTT
CASSPGTGYGAFF
>TRBJ1-2|once|-|TRBV19
TGTGCCAGTAGTAGACAGAACTATGGCTACACCTTC
CASSRQNYGYTF
>TRBJ2-3|-|-|TRBV29-1
TGCAGCGTTGAATCGGGGGAGGATACGCAGTATTTT
CSVESGEDTQYF
>TRBJ2-1|-|-|TRBV14
TGTGCCAGCAGCCCGGGGACGGGATACGGTGAGCAGTTCTTC
CASSPGTGYGEQFF
>TRBJ1-1|-|-|TRBV9
TGTGCCAGCACCCCACCCTTTATGAACACTGAAGCTTTCTTT
CASTPPFMNTEAFF
>TRBJ1-1|-|-|TRBV27
TGTGCCAGCAGTTTAAGGGGACTGAGGAACACTGAAGCTTTCTTT
CASSLRGLRNTEAFF
>TRBJ2-6|-|TRBD1|TRBV10-3
TGTGCCATCAGTGGATACCGGGACAGCCCGTTTTCTGGGGCCAACGTCCTGACTTTC
CAISGYRDSPFSGANVLTF
>TRBJ2-5|-|-|TRBV6-5
TGTGCCAACCCATGGCGGACGCGGGCCCAGTACTTC
CANPWRTRAQYF
>TRBJ1-1|once|-|TRBV6-1
TGTGCCAGCAGTCCCTTAAACCACATGAACACTGAAGCTTTCTTT
CASSPLNHMNTEAFF
>TRBJ2-1|-|TRBD2|TRBV27
TGTGCCAGCAGTCTAGCGGGAGTCAACATCTACAATGAGCAGTTCTTC
CASSLAGVNIYNEQFF
>TRBJ2-7|-|-|TRBV20-1
TGCAGTGCTAGGGCGGAACGTGAGCAGTACTTC
CSARAEREQYF
>TRBJ1-2|-|TRBD1|TRBV10-2
TGCGCCAGCAGTGAGTTATTGACAGGGGGCAACTATGGCTACACCTTC
CASSELLTGGNYGYTF
>TRBJ1-5|-|TRBD1|TRBV19
TGTGCCAGTAGTGCCAATCTGGACAGGGGAGTTGGCAATCAGCCCCAGCATTTT
CASSANLDRGVGNQPQHF
>TRBJ2-7|-|-|TRBV6-6
TGTGCCAGCACTCCGACTCGTAGCTCCTACGAGCAGTACTTC
CASTPTRSSYEQYF
>TRBJ2-5|-|-|TRBV19
TGTGCCACAGGGGACGGGTTGAAGACCCAGTACTTC
CATGDGLKTQYF
>TRBJ1-6|-|-|TRBV7-2
TGTGCCAGCAGCTTAGCGGGGAATTCACCCCTCCACTTT
CASSLAGNSPLHF
>TRBJ1-1|-|-|TRBV25-1
TGTGCCAGCAGTGATCTTTCCAGGGATTCGACGAACACTGAAGCTTTCTTT
CASSDLSRDSTNTEAFF